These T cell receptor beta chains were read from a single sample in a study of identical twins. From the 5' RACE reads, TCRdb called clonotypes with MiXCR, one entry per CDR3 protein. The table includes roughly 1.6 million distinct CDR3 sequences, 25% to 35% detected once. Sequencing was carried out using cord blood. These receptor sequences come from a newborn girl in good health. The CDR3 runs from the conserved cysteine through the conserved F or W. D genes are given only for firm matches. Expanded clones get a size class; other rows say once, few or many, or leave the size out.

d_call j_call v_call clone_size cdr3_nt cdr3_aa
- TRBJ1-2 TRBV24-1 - TGTGCCACCAGTGATCCCATCGCATGGGGGAACTATGGCTACACCTTC CATSDPIAWGNYGYTF
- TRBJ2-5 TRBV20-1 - TGCAGTGCTAGAGATGTGCCAGACCCGTACTTC CSARDVPDPYF
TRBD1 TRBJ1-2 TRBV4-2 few TGTGCCAGCAGCCAAGATTTCAGGGGGCGAGGCTATGGCTACACCTTC CASSQDFRGRGYGYTF
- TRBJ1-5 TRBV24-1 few TGTGCCACCAGTGCTGCAGGGCCCTATCAGCCCCAGCATTTT CATSAAGPYQPQHF
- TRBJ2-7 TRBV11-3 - TGTGCCAGCAGCTTAGTCAGTGACCCAAGGAGTGAGCAGTACTTC CASSLVSDPRSEQYF
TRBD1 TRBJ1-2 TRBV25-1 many TGTGCCAGCAGCACAGGGGAGCGCTATGGCTACACCTTC CASSTGERYGYTF
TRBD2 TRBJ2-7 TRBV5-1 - TGCGCCAGCAGCTTGATCGGGAGGAGCTCCTACGAGCAGTACTTC CASSLIGRSSYEQYF
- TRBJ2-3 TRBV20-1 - TGCAGTGCTAGCTCCGGGAGAGAGTCAGATACGCAGTATTTT CSASSGRESDTQYF
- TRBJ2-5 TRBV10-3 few TGTGCCATCAGTGCCTCCTCTAACATGGGAGAGACCCAGTACTTC CAISASSNMGETQYF
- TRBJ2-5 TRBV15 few TGTGCCACCAGCAGAGGGGCAAAAGAGACCCAGTACTTC CATSRGAKETQYF